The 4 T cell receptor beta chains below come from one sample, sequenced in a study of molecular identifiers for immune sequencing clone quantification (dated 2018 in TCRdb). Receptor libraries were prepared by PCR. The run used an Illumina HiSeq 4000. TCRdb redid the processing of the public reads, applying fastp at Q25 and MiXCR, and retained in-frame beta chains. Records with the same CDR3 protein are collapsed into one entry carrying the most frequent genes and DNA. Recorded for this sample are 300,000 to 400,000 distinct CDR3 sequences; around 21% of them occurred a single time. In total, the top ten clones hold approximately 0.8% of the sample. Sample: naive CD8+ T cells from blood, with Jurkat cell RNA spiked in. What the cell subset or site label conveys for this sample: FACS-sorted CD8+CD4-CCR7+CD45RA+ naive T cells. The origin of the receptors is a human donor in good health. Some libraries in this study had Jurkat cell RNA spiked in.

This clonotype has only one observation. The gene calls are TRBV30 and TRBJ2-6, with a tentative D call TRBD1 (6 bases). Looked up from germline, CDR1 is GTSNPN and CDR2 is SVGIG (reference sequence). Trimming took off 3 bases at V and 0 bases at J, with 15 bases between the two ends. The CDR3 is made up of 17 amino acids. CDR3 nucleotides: TGTGCCTGGAGGGGACAAACATCAAGCTCTGGGGCCAACGTCCTGACTTTC. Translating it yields CAWRGQTSSSGANVLTF.

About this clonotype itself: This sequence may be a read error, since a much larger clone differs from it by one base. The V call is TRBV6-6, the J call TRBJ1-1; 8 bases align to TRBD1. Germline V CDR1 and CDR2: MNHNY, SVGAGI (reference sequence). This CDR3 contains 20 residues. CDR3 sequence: CASSYDRGHIGAYPNTEASF. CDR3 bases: TGTGCCAGCAGTTACGACAGGGGACACATTGGCGCATATCCGAACACTGAAGCTTCCTTT.

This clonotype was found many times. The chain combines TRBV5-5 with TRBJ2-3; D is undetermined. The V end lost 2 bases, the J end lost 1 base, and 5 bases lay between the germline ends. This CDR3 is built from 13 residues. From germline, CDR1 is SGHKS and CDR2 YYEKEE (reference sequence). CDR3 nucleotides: TGTGCCAGCAGCTTAAGTCGCACAGATACGCAGTATTTT. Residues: CASSLSRTDTQYF. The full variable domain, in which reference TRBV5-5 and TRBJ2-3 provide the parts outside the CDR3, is DAGVTQSPTHLIKTRGQQVTLRCSPISGHKSVSWYQQVLGQGPQFIFQYYEKEERGRGNFPDRFSARQFPNYSSELNVNALLLGDSALYLCASSLSRTDTQYFGPGTRLTVL.

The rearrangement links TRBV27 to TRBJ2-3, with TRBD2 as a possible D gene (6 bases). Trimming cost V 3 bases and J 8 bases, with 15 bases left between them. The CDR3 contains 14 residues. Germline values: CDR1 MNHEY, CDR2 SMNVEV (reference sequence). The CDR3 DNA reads TGTGCCAGCAGTTTCGGCGGAGGGATAGGTACGCAGTATTTT. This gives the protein CASSFGGGIGTQYF.